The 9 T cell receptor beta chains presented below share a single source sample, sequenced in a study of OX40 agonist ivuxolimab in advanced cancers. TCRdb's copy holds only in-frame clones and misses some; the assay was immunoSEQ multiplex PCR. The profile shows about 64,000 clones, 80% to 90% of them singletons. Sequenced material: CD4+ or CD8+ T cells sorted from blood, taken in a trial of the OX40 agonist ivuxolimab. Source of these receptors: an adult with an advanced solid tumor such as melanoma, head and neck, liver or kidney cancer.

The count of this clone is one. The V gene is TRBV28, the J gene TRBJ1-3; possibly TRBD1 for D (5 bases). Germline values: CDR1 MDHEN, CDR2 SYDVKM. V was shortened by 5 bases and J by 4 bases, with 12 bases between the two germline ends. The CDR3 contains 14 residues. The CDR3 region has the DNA TGTGCCAGCAGTAATCGGGGGAGGGGAAACACCATATATTTT. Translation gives CASSNRGRGNTIYF.

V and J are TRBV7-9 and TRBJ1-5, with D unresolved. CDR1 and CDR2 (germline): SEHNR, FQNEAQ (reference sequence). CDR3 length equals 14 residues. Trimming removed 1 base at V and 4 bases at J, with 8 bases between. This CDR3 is CASSLVGQNQPQHF. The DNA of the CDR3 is TGTGCCAGCAGCTTAGTTGGTCAGAATCAGCCCCAGCATTTT.

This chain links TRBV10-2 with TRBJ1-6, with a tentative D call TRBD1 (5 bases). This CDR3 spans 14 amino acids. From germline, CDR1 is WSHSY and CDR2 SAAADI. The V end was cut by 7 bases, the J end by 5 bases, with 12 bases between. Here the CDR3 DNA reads TGCGCCAGCACTGGGAACAGGCATAATTCACCCCTCCACTTT. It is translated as CASTGNRHNSPLHF.

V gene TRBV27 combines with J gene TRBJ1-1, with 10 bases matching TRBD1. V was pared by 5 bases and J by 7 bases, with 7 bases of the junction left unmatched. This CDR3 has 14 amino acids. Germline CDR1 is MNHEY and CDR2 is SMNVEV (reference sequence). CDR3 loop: CASSDRGPFDEAFF. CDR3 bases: TGTGCCAGCAGTGACAGGGGGCCCTTCGATGAAGCTTTCTTT.

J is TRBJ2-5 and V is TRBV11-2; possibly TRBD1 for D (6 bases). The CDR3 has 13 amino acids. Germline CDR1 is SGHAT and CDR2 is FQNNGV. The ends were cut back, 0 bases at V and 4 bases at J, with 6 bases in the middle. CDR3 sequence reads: CASSLDRGETQYF. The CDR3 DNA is TGTGCCAGCAGCTTAGACAGGGGAGAGACCCAGTACTTC.

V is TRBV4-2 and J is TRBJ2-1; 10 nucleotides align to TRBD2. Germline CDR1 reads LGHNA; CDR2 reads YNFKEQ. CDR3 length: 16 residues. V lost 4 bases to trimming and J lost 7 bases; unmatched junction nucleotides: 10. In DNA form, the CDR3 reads TGTGCCAGCAGCCTTTTAGCGGGGGGCGCCGGGAATGAGCAGTTCTTC. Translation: CASSLLAGGAGNEQFF.

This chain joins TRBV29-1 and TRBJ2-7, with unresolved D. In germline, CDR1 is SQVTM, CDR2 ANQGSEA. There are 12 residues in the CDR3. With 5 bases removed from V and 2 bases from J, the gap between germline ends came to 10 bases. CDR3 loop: CSVSVGTYEQYF. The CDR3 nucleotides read TGCAGCGTTTCCGTCGGCACCTACGAGCAGTACTTC.

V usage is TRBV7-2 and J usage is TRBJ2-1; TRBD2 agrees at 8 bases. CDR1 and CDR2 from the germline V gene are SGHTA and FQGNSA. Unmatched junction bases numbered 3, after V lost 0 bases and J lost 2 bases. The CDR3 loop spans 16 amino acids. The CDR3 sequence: CASSLAGGRTYNEQFF. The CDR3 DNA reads TGTGCCAGCAGCTTAGCAGGCGGGAGGACCTACAATGAGCAGTTCTTC.

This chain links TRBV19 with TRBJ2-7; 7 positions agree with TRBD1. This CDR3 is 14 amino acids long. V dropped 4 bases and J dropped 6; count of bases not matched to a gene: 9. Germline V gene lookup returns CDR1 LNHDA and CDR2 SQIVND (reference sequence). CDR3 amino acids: CASSTRQGVGEQYF. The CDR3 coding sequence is TGTGCCAGTAGTACAAGACAGGGAGTCGGCGAGCAGTACTTC.